This T cell receptor beta chain was observed in a study of T-cell reconstitution after alpha-beta-depleted transplantation in children. This clonotype has a handful of counts. Preparation of the TCRbeta library involved a method that used unique molecular identifiers. TCRdb re-called the PCR reads with MiXCR, one entry per CDR3 protein. The sample yields more than 550,000 distinct CDR3 sequences, 10% to 13% seen once. The germline V gene encodes CDR1 SGHTA and CDR2 FQGNSA. This CDR3 has 15 residues. Trimming stripped 1 base from V and 6 bases from J, with 13 bases between. The source of this sequence is a human donor who donated a stem cell graft to a child with acute myeloid leukemia. The genes are TRBV7-2 and TRBJ2-1, with D possibly matching TRBD1 (5 bases). This specimen consisted of PBMCs from the stem cell graft donor, obtained from the stem cell graft. CDR3 residues: CASSLGGPRVNEQFF. The CDR3 bases are TGTGCCAGCAGCTTAGGGGGCCCAAGGGTCAATGAGCAGTTCTTC.